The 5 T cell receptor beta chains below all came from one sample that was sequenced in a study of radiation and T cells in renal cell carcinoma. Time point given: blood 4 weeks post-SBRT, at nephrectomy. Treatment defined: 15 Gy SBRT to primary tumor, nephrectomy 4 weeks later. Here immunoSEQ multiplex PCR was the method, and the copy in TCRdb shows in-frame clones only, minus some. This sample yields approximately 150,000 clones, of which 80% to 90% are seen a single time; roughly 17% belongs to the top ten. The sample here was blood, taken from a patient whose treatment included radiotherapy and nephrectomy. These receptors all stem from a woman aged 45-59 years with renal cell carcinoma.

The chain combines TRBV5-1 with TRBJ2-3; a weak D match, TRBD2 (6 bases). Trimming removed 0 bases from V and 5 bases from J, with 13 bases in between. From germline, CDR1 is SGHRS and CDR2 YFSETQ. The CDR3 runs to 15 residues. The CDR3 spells CASSLDVGSQDTQYF. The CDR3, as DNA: TGCGCCAGCAGCTTGGATGTCGGGAGTCAAGATACGCAGTATTTT.

The chain's CDR3 is CASSPGQVSYEQYF. In DNA form, the CDR3 reads TGTGCCAGTAGTCCCGGACAGGTCTCCTACGAGCAGTACTTC. V is TRBV19 and J is TRBJ2-7; 7 bases are shared with TRBD1. The CDR3 runs 14 residues. V dropped 5 bases and J dropped 0; count of bases not matched to a gene: 4. Germline CDR1 is LNHDA and CDR2 is SQIVND (reference sequence).

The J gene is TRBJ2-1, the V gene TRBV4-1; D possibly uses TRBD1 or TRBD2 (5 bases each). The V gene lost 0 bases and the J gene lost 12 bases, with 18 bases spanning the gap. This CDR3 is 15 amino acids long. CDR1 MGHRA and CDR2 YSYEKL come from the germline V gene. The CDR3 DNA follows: TGCGCCAGCAGCCAAGATAAGGCAGGGACCTTGGGGCAGTTCTTC. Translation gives CASSQDKAGTLGQFF.

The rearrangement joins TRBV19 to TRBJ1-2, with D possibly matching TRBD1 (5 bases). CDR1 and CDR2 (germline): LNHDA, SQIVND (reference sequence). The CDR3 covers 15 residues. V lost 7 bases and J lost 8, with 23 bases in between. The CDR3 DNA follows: TGTGCCAGTACCCCGCAGTCGGCAGGGCAAGGAGGCTACACCTTC. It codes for CASTPQSAGQGGYTF.

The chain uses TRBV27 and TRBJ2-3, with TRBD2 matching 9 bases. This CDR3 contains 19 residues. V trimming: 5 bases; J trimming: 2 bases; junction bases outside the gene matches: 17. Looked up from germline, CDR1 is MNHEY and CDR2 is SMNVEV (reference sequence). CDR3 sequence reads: CASSQTGTSRLSLTDTQYF. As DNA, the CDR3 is TGTGCCAGCAGTCAAACGGGGACTAGCAGACTTAGCCTCACAGATACGCAGTATTTT.